Following are 26 T cell receptor beta chains from one sample sequenced in a study of blood T cells in healthy people across ages. Sample-barcoded 5' priming and a J-beta primer mix drove a second PCR of 7 to 11 cycles. MiXCR, run by TCRdb on the 5' RACE reads, gives a single entry per CDR3 protein. The sample holds approximately 850,000 distinct CDR3 sequences, around 42% seen once. The sequenced sample consisted of blood. The source is a man between 60 and 75 years old in good health.

Regarding this clonotype: One junction end disagrees with the germline gene, perhaps due to a read error. V is TRBV6-5 and J is TRBJ2-7, with TRBD1 identical over 7 bases. Germline V gene sequence: CDR1 MNHEY, CDR2 SVGAGI. The CDR3 contains 16 residues. The CDR3 region is CDSSYSSQGVSYEQYF. Written as DNA, the CDR3 is TGTGACAGCAGTTACTCATCTCAGGGGGTATCCTACGAGCAGTACTTC.

The chain uses TRBV7-3 and TRBJ2-1; 14 positions match TRBD2. Trimming took 5 bases from V and 8 from J; bases not matched to a gene: 8. Germline assignment: CDR1 SGHTA and CDR2 FQGTGA. The CDR3 has 16 amino acids. CDR3 DNA sequence: TGTGCCAGCAGCGCAGGCGGGACTAGCGGGGGCTATGAGCAGTTCTTC. Translation: CASSAGGTSGGYEQFF.

This sequence joins TRBV12-3 or TRBV12-4 and TRBJ1-1; 7 bases align to TRBD1. After removal of 5 bases from V and 8 bases from J, the junction contained 5 bases not matched to a gene. The CDR3 has 12 amino acids. DNA of the CDR3: TGTGCCAGCAGTCGTGACAGGGTGGAAGCTTTCTTT. Encoded protein: CASSRDRVEAFF.

In its sample, this clonotype was seen a few times. The rearrangement joins TRBV10-3 to TRBJ1-1; TRBD1 might be the D (5 bases). Germline-derived CDR1 and CDR2 are ENHRY and SYGVKD. The CDR3 runs to 14 residues. Trimming shortened V by 6 bases and J by 1 base, and 12 bases separated the two germline ends. The CDR3: CAIRKAGGNTEAFF. CDR3 nucleotides: TGTGCCATCAGAAAGGCGGGGGGGAACACTGAAGCTTTCTTT.

The chain uses TRBV7-8 and TRBJ2-5, with 11 bases that match TRBD2. Germline lookup yields CDR1 SGHVS and CDR2 FQNEAQ. The CDR3 length is 17 residues. V shed 0 bases and J 2 bases; nucleotides not matched to a gene: 5. The CDR3: CASSLASLAGGQETQYF. CDR3 in DNA: TGTGCCAGCAGCTTAGCTTCTCTAGCGGGGGGTCAAGAGACCCAGTACTTC.

This clonotype was counted only a few times. This CDR3 is CASSDTGTPYEQYF. The CDR3 region has the DNA TGTGCCAGCAGCGACACAGGGACACCCTACGAGCAGTACTTC. The chain is built from TRBV7-9 and TRBJ2-7, with a weak D call TRBD1 (6 bases). The CDR3 runs to 14 residues. With 5 bases removed from V and 2 bases from J, the gap between germline ends came to 13 bases. The V gene's germline CDR1 is SEHNR and CDR2 FQNEAQ (reference sequence).

This clonotype was recorded a few times. This sequence joins TRBV6-6 and TRBJ1-2; TRBD1 matches 8 bases. The CDR3 has 11 residues. Germline CDR1 reads MNHNY; CDR2 reads SVGAGI (reference sequence). Trimming removed 10 bases from V and 8 bases from J; junction bases left unmatched: 6. The CDR3 loop is CAIGQGEGYTF. CDR3 in DNA: TGTGCCATCGGACAGGGAGAGGGCTACACCTTC.

The chain is built from TRBV5-1 and TRBJ2-6; D possibly corresponds to TRBD1 (6 bases). This CDR3 is 20 amino acids long. V dropped 0 bases and J dropped 0 bases, with 19 bases sitting between them. Germline V gives CDR1 SGHRS, CDR2 YFSETQ. This CDR3 reads CASSLAPAGAPSSGANVLTF. In nucleotides, the CDR3 is TGCGCCAGCAGCTTGGCCCCGGCAGGGGCCCCAAGCTCTGGGGCCAACGTCCTGACTTTC.

This clonotype was seen a handful of times. The gene calls are TRBV27 and TRBJ2-4; unclear D gene. CDR1 and CDR2 from the germline V gene are MNHEY and SMNVEV (reference sequence). V lost 2 bases and J lost 0, with 8 bases in between. This CDR3 region has 15 residues. The CDR3 nucleotides read TGTGCCAGCAGTTTACAGCCTCTAGCCAAAAACATTCAGTACTTC. Translation gives CASSLQPLAKNIQYF.

This chain uses TRBV6-2 or TRBV6-3 with TRBJ1-1; TRBD1 is a possible D gene (6 bases). Germline V gene sequence: CDR1 MNHEY, CDR2 SVGEGT. The CDR3 is made up of 16 amino acids. V shed 2 bases and J shed 6 bases, with 19 bases lying between them. Written as DNA, the CDR3 is TGTGCCAGCAGTTACAAGGACAGACTCATTCCCCCTGAAGCTTTCTTT. It encodes CASSYKDRLIPPEAFF.

This clonotype has ten or more counts. The chain recombines TRBV20-1 with TRBJ2-1; 11 nucleotides match TRBD1. The V gene's germline CDR1 is DFQATT and CDR2 SNEGSKA (reference sequence). CDR3 length equals 15 residues. With V trimmed by 4 bases and J by 4 bases, 6 bases remained unmatched. The CDR3 nucleotides are TGCAGTGCTAATCCCGGGACAGGGGGTTACAATGAGCAGTTCTTC. Protein: CSANPGTGGYNEQFF.

As concerns this clonotype: The conserved phenylalanine or tryptophan is not found at the CDR3 terminus, so this likely reflects a read error. The chain joins TRBV5-1 to TRBJ2-7; D gene ambiguous. Deletions cut 0 bases from V and 0 bases from J, with 7 bases between. Germline lookup yields CDR1 SGHRS and CDR2 YFSETQ. The CDR3 sequence is 14 residues long. The CDR3 sequence: CASSLVGSSYEQYS. CDR3 bases: TGCGCCAGCAGCTTGGTCGGTAGCTCCTACGAGCAGTACTCC.

This clonotype was found a few times. J is TRBJ2-7 and V is TRBV6-6, with D perhaps TRBD1 (5 bases). V gave up 5 bases and J gave up 1 base, with 15 bases separating them. Germline loops: CDR1 MNHNY, CDR2 SVGAGI (reference sequence). The CDR3 runs to 15 residues. DNA for the CDR3: TGTGCCAGCAGTCCCGGACATTCCGAATCCTACGAGCAGTACTTC. As protein: CASSPGHSESYEQYF.

This chain links TRBV5-6 with TRBJ2-1; 8 positions agree with TRBD2. Germline CDR1 SGHDT, CDR2 YYEEEE. The trim removed 4 bases at V and 9 bases at J, leaving 6 bases unmatched. The length of the CDR3 is 13 residues. The CDR3 loop reads CASSVAGGGEQFF. Written as DNA, the CDR3 is TGTGCCAGCAGCGTGGCCGGGGGGGGTGAGCAGTTCTTC.

The genes are TRBV3-1 and TRBJ2-7, with TRBD2 identical over 9 bases. The junction had 17 bases not matched to a gene; V was cut back by 7 bases and J by 7 bases. Germline V CDR1 and CDR2: LGHDT, YNNKEL (reference sequence). The CDR3 runs 16 residues. The CDR3 here is CASNLAGQSSYNEQYF. CDR3 DNA sequence: TGTGCCAGCAATCTAGCGGGGCAAAGCTCCTACAATGAGCAGTACTTC.

This clonotype appeared many times. The chain uses TRBV4-3 and TRBJ2-7, with TRBD2 as a possible D gene (5 bases). The CDR3 extends over 14 amino acids. V was trimmed by 1 base and J by 1 base, leaving 8 bases between them. Germline V lookup: CDR1 LGHNA, CDR2 YSLEER. As DNA, the CDR3 is TGCGCCAGCAGCCAAGGCCGGGGTTCCTACGAGCAGTACTTC. Protein product: CASSQGRGSYEQYF.

This sequence joins TRBV9 and TRBJ1-1; perhaps TRBD1 as D (5 bases). Germline V CDR1 and CDR2: SGDLS, YYNGEE. This CDR3 comprises 13 residues. Trimming cost V 3 bases and J 11 bases, with 17 bases left between them. In DNA form, the CDR3 reads TGTGCCAGCAGCGGAGATCTAGGGGATTGGGCTTTCTTT. Translating gives CASSGDLGDWAFF.

This chain links TRBV12-3 or TRBV12-4 with TRBJ2-5, with D unresolved. CDR3 length equals 15 residues. Trimming stripped 4 bases from V and 1 base from J, with 13 bases between. CDR3 DNA sequence: TGTGCCAGCAGTTGGTCGGAAGGCCCCCAAGAGACCCAGTACTTC. Translation: CASSWSEGPQETQYF.

This clonotype was counted a few times. This chain links TRBV7-9 with TRBJ1-4; D unclear. Deletions cut 5 bases from V and 7 bases from J, with 14 bases between. The length of the CDR3 is 14 residues. Per the germline V gene, CDR1 is SEHNR and CDR2 is FQNEAQ (reference sequence). This chain's CDR3 is CASSQSGGGEKLFF. CDR3 bases: TGTGCCAGCAGCCAAAGCGGCGGTGGTGAAAAACTGTTTTTT.

This clonotype turned up a few times. V and J are TRBV10-3 and TRBJ2-7; 8 bases line up with TRBD1. The V gene end was trimmed by 2 bases and the J gene end by 5 bases; junction bases not matched to a gene: 5. Germline-derived CDR1 and CDR2 are ENHRY and SYGVKD. The CDR3 has 14 residues. CDR3 bases: TGTGCCATCAGTGAGGGACAGGGTATCGACGAGCAGTACTTC. It codes for CAISEGQGIDEQYF.

This clonotype was counted only a few times. The chain carries TRBV7-2 and TRBJ2-5, with 7 bases aligning to TRBD1. The CDR3 is 15 amino acids. Looked up from germline, CDR1 is SGHTA and CDR2 is FQGNSA. V lost 5 bases and J lost 0; bases outside the gene matches: 6. The CDR3, as DNA: TGTGCCAGCAGCCTGAGGACAGGCAACCAAGAGACCCAGTACTTC. This codes for CASSLRTGNQETQYF.

The chain uses TRBV6-2 or TRBV6-3 and TRBJ2-5; 13 nucleotides match TRBD2. CDR3 size: 17 residues. Germline CDR1 MNHEY, CDR2 SVGEGT. Trimming removed 6 bases from V and 11 bases from J; junction bases left unmatched: 18. Written as DNA, the CDR3 is TGTGCCAGCAGCCCACTAGCGGGGGGGCGGAATTACAATGAGCAGTACTTC. As protein: CASSPLAGGRNYNEQYF.

This clonotype has only a few counts. The chain is built from TRBV7-2 and TRBJ2-7, with TRBD1 matching 7 bases. CDR3 size: 12 residues. Germline assignment: CDR1 SGHTA and CDR2 FQGNSA. Germline trimming cut 5 bases from V and 6 bases from J; bases unmatched to any gene: 4. CDR3 loop: CASSAQGIEQYF. The CDR3 coding sequence is TGTGCCAGCAGCGCACAGGGGATCGAGCAGTACTTC.

J is TRBJ1-1 and V is TRBV10-1; D not resolved. Deletions cut 7 bases from V and 0 bases from J, with 9 bases between. The CDR3 has 13 amino acids. Germline loops: CDR1 WNHNN, CDR2 SYGVQD (reference sequence). The CDR3 loop is CASKLGMNTEAFF. The CDR3 DNA reads TGCGCCAGCAAACTAGGGATGAACACTGAAGCTTTCTTT.

CDR3 in DNA: TGCAGTGCTAGACGCACTCGGGGGGGGAAATACGAGCAGTACTTC. It yields the protein CSARRTRGGKYEQYF. The chain is built from TRBV20-1 and TRBJ2-7; 8 bases are a match to TRBD2. Trimming removed 2 bases from V and 4 bases from J; junction bases left unmatched: 10. The CDR3 runs 15 residues. CDR1 DFQATT and CDR2 SNEGSKA come from the germline V gene (reference sequence).

This clonotype was seen a handful of times. The chain carries TRBV6-5 and TRBJ2-4; 13 bases match TRBD2. The J call is uncertain, as TRBJ2-7 better fits the DNA end. Germline-derived CDR1 and CDR2 are MNHEY and SVGAGI. The CDR3 is made up of 17 amino acids. The CDR3 bases are TGTGCCAGCAGTTACTCTCCTGGGACTAGCGGGGACTACGAGCAGTACTTC. Encoded protein: CASSYSPGTSGDYEQYF.